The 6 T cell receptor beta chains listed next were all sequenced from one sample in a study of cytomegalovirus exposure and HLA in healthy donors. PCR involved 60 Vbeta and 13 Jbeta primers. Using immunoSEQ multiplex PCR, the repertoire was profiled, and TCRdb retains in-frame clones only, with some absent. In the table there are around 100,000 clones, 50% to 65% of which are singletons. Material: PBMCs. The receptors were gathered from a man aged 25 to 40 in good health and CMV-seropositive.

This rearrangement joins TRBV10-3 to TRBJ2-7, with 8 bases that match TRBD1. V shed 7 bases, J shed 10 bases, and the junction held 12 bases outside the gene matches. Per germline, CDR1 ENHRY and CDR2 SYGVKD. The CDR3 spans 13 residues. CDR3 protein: CAITPGQGRAQYF. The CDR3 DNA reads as TGTGCCATCACCCCCGGACAGGGTAGGGCTCAGTACTTC.

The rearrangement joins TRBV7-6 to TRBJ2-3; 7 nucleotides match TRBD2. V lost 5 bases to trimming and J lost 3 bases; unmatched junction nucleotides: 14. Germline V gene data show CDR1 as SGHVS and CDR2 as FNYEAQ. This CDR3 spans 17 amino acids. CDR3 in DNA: TGTGCCAGCAGCAAAGCCCTTGGGGGGGGAGGGACAGATACGCAGTATTTT. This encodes CASSKALGGGGTDTQYF.

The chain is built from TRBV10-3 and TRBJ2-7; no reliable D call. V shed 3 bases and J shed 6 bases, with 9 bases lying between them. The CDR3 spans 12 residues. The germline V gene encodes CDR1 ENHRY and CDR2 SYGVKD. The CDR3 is CAISEEPPEQYF. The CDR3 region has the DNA TGTGCCATCAGTGAAGAGCCCCCCGAGCAGTACTTC.

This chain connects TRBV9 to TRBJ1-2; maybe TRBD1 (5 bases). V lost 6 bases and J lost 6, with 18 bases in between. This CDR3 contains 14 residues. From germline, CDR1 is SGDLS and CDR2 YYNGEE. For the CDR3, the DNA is TGTGCCAGCAACTCCCCCGGAGCGGGGGATGGCTACACCTTC. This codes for CASNSPGAGDGYTF.

The CDR3 sequence is CASTSGGNLFNSPLHF. The CDR3 bases are TGTGCCAGCACTTCGGGGGGGAACCTTTTTAATTCACCCCTCCACTTT. The chain is built from TRBV2 and TRBJ1-6, with a tentative D call TRBD1 (5 bases). This CDR3 comprises 16 residues. CDR1 SNHLY and CDR2 FYNNEI come from the germline V gene. V lost 7 bases to trimming and J lost 6 bases, with 19 bases between them.

Here the CDR3 DNA reads TGCGCCAGCGCCGAGGGACTGGGAAACACCATATATTTT. It specifies CASAEGLGNTIYF. This chain uses TRBV5-1 with TRBJ1-3, with a possible D match to TRBD1 (5 bases). CDR1 and CDR2 from the germline V gene are SGHRS and YFSETQ. This CDR3 has 13 amino acids. V was cut by 7 bases and J by 4 bases, with 12 bases left in between.